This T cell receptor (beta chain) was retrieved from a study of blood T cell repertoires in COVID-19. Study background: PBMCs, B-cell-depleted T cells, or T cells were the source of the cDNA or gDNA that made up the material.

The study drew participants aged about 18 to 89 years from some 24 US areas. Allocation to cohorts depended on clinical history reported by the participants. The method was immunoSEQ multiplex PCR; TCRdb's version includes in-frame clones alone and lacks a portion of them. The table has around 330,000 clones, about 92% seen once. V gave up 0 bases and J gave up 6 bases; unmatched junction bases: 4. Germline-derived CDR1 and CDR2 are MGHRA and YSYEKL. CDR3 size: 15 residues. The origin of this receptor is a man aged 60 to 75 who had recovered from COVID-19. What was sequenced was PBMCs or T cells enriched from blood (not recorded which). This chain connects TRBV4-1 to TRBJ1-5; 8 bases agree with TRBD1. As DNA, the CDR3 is TGCGCCAGCAGCCAAGAGGGACAGGACCGTCAGCCCCAGCATTTT. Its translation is CASSQEGQDRQPQHF.